These 28 T cell receptor beta chains were sequenced from one sample in a study of blood T cell repertoires in COVID-19. Measured with immunoSEQ multiplex PCR; TCRdb has only the in-frame clones, and not every one. Among roughly 250,000 clones listed, approximately 80% were seen once. Sample: peripheral blood. These receptor sequences come from a woman aged 40 to 50 with active or convalescent COVID-19.

The chain is built from TRBV10-3 and TRBJ1-3; D call uncertain. V dropped 0 bases and J dropped 2 bases, with 11 bases sitting between them. CDR1 ENHRY and CDR2 SYGVKD come from the germline V gene. The length of the CDR3 is 16 residues. The CDR3 reads CAISESLPGAGNTIYF. CDR3 DNA: TGTGCCATCAGTGAGTCGCTCCCAGGTGCTGGAAACACCATATATTTT.

This rearrangement joins TRBV7-8 to TRBJ1-1, with TRBD1 matching over 8 bases. From germline, CDR1 is SGHVS and CDR2 FQNEAQ. V gave up 5 bases and J gave up 4 bases; unmatched junction bases: 9. CDR3 size: 15 residues. CDR3 in DNA: TGTGCCAGCAGCGCAGCGACAGGGGCTATCACTGAAGCTTTCTTT. Its protein product is CASSAATGAITEAFF.

The V call is TRBV18, the J call TRBJ1-6, with 8 bases lining up with TRBD1. The V gene end was trimmed by 3 bases and the J gene end by 8 bases; junction bases not matched to a gene: 3. The CDR3 is made up of 14 amino acids. Looked up from germline, CDR1 is KGHSH and CDR2 is LQKENI. This chain's CDR3 is CASSPTGDDSPLHF. DNA for the CDR3: TGTGCCAGCTCACCGACAGGGGACGATTCACCCCTCCACTTT.

The V call is TRBV10-3, the J call TRBJ1-5; tentatively, D is TRBD1 (6 bases). With 2 bases removed from V and 4 bases from J, the gap between germline ends came to 12 bases. There are 15 residues in the CDR3. Germline assignment: CDR1 ENHRY and CDR2 SYGVKD. Here the CDR3 reads CAISEGQGINQPQHF. CDR3 sequence (DNA): TGTGCCATCAGTGAGGGGCAGGGGATTAATCAGCCCCAGCATTTT.

This clone was detected many times. J is TRBJ2-3 and V is TRBV20-1, with D possibly matching TRBD2 (5 bases). The CDR3 length is 15 residues. CDR1 and CDR2 (germline): DFQATT, SNEGSKA (reference sequence). V lost 3 bases to trimming and J lost 4 bases, with 17 bases between them. CDR3 sequence reads: CSASNWTRRPDTQYF. DNA of the CDR3: TGCAGTGCTAGTAACTGGACTCGGCGTCCAGATACGCAGTATTTT.

The V and J genes are TRBV28 and TRBJ2-3, with 9 positions matching TRBD2. CDR1 is MDHEN, CDR2 SYDVKM, per germline. The CDR3 spans 15 residues. V was clipped by 2 bases and J by 6 bases; unmatched bases: 6. The CDR3, as DNA: TGTGCCAGCAGTTTAAGCGGGGGGCCCGGGGATACGCAGTATTTT. It translates to CASSLSGGPGDTQYF.

V gene TRBV11-1 combines with J gene TRBJ2-3, with 8 bases matching TRBD2. This CDR3 has 14 amino acids. CDR1 is SGHAT, CDR2 FQDESV, per germline (reference sequence). After removal of 2 bases from V and 4 bases from J, the junction contained 2 bases not matched to a gene. CDR3 region: CASSLTGGADTQYF. The DNA of the CDR3 is TGTGCCAGCAGCTTAACGGGGGGGGCAGATACGCAGTATTTT. Together with reference TRBV11-1 and TRBJ2-3, the CDR3 gives the full variable domain: EAEVAQSPRYKITEKSQAVAFWCDPISGHATLYWYRQILGQGPELLVQFQDESVVDDSQLPKDRFSAERLKGVDSTLKIQPAELGDSAMYLCASSLTGGADTQYFGPGTRLTVL.

The rearrangement joins TRBV5-1 to TRBJ1-2; D gene unclear. Trimming shortened V by 2 bases and J by 9 bases, and 8 bases separated the two germline ends. CDR1 and CDR2 from the germline V gene are SGHRS and YFSETQ. This CDR3 is 11 amino acids long. CDR3 in DNA: TGCGCCAGCAGCTTAACGGGGAGCTACACCTTC. Translation: CASSLTGSYTF.

The genes are TRBV28 and TRBJ1-3; 10 nucleotides agree with TRBD1. The CDR3 loop spans 15 amino acids. CDR1 MDHEN and CDR2 SYDVKM come from the germline V gene. V lost 3 bases, J lost 2 bases, and 1 base stayed unmatched. CDR3 loop: CASSLTGGTGNTIYF. CDR3 DNA: TGTGCCAGCAGTTTGACAGGGGGCACTGGAAACACCATATATTTT.

The chain recombines TRBV10-2 with TRBJ1-2; 8 bases are a match to TRBD1. With 7 bases clipped from V and 4 bases from J, the junction kept 5 bases outside the gene matches. This CDR3 region has 13 residues. Per germline, CDR1 WSHSY and CDR2 SAAADI. In nucleotides, the CDR3 is TGCGCCAGCAAGGAGACAGGGGCCTATGGCTACACCTTC. Translating it yields CASKETGAYGYTF.

The chain joins TRBV11-2 to TRBJ2-7; a weak D match, TRBD1 (5 bases). This CDR3 spans 14 amino acids. Trimming stripped 5 bases from V and 1 base from J, with 12 bases between. CDR1 and CDR2 from the germline V gene are SGHAT and FQNNGV. The CDR3, as DNA: TGTGCCAGCAGCCATCGACAGCGTTCCTACGAGCAGTACGTC. Encoded protein: CASSHRQRSYEQYV.

In its sample, this clone was seen once. This sequence joins TRBV6-5 and TRBJ2-2; 12 bases are shared with TRBD2. Losses at the gene ends were 6 bases for V and 4 bases for J; bases not matched to a gene: 0. This CDR3 is 14 amino acids long. CDR1 and CDR2 from the germline V gene are MNHEY and SVGAGI. The CDR3 DNA follows: TGTGCCAGCAGACTAGCGGGGGGCACCGGGGAGCTGTTTTTT. This gives the protein CASRLAGGTGELFF.

This chain joins TRBV5-1 and TRBJ1-3; 8 bases map to TRBD1. CDR1 and CDR2 (germline): SGHRS, YFSETQ. J lost 2 bases, V lost 4 bases, and 5 bases had no gene match. This CDR3 spans 15 amino acids. CDR3 nucleotide sequence: TGCGCCAGCAGCGCAGACAGGGGCGCTGGAAACACCATATATTTT. This gives the protein CASSADRGAGNTIYF.

The V call is TRBV28, the J call TRBJ1-2; the match to TRBD1 covers 8 bases. V lost 2 bases and J lost 5; bases outside the gene matches: 4. This CDR3 spans 14 amino acids. Germline assignment: CDR1 MDHEN and CDR2 SYDVKM. DNA for the CDR3: TGTGCCAGCAGTTTACCAGGGGGCGTATATGGCTACACCTTC. Translating it yields CASSLPGGVYGYTF.

The rearrangement links TRBV10-1 to TRBJ1-1, with 9 nucleotides matching TRBD1. V lost 3 bases, J lost 1 base, and 3 bases stayed unmatched. CDR1 is WNHNN and CDR2 is SYGVQD in the germline V gene (reference sequence). This CDR3 comprises 15 residues. In nucleotides, the CDR3 is TGCGCCAGCAGTGACCCGGGACAGGGGAACACTGAAGCTTTCTTT. Amino acids: CASSDPGQGNTEAFF.

The V call is TRBV5-1, the J call TRBJ2-3, with D perhaps TRBD2 (6 bases). With 0 bases removed from V and 2 bases from J, the gap between germline ends came to 10 bases. CDR1 and CDR2 (germline): SGHRS, YFSETQ. The length of the CDR3 is 15 residues. This CDR3 reads CASSLAGLITDTQYF. CDR3 DNA sequence: TGCGCCAGCAGCTTGGCGGGACTCATCACAGATACGCAGTATTTT.

The chain couples TRBV2 to TRBJ2-7; perhaps TRBD1 as D (5 bases). The V end lost 2 bases, the J end lost 6 bases, and 11 bases lay between the germline ends. The CDR3 is 13 amino acids. Germline CDR1 is SNHLY and CDR2 is FYNNEI. Here the CDR3 reads CASSEQGRAEQYV. The CDR3 bases are TGTGCCAGCAGTGAACAGGGCCGGGCCGAGCAGTACGTC.

This sequence joins TRBV7-2 and TRBJ1-2, with D uncertain. Looked up from germline, CDR1 is SGHTA and CDR2 is FQGNSA. The V gene lost 2 bases and the J gene lost 2 bases, with 12 bases spanning the gap. The CDR3 loop spans 15 amino acids. CDR3 amino acids: CASSLSGLTNYGYTF. DNA for the CDR3: TGTGCCAGCAGCTTAAGCGGGTTGACAAACTATGGCTACACCTTC.

In this sample, this clone turned up once. V and J are TRBV5-8 and TRBJ2-2, with a weak D call TRBD2 (6 bases). CDR3 length: 20 residues. Between the trimmed V and J ends, which lost 1 base and 7 bases, there was a span of 29 bases. The V gene's germline CDR1 is SGHTS and CDR2 YDEGEE. The CDR3 bases are TGTGCCAGCAGCTTGAAACTGGTAGCCTCTTCAGGGCTCGGGAGCGGGGAGCTGTTTTTT. Its protein is CASSLKLVASSGLGSGELFF.

The V gene is TRBV12-3 or TRBV12-4, the J gene TRBJ1-2; 8 bases fit TRBD1. V trimming: 5 bases; J trimming: 8 bases; junction bases outside the gene matches: 7. The CDR3 length is 13 residues. In DNA form, the CDR3 reads TGTGCCAGCAGTACAGAGACAGGGGTGGGCTACACCTTC. Protein sequence: CASSTETGVGYTF.

The chain combines TRBV15 with TRBJ1-4, with D possibly being TRBD1 (6 bases). This CDR3 has 15 residues. V was pared by 0 bases and J by 8 bases, with 13 bases between. The germline V gene encodes CDR1 LNHNV and CDR2 YYDKDF (reference sequence). Here the CDR3 reads CATSRDPGAEEKLFF. As DNA, the CDR3 is TGTGCCACCAGCAGAGATCCAGGGGCGGAAGAAAAACTGTTTTTT.

The chain joins TRBV28 to TRBJ2-1; 10 bases line up with TRBD2. The CDR3 is 15 amino acids. The germline CDR1 and CDR2 sequences are MDHEN and SYDVKM. V lost 6 bases to trimming and J lost 9 bases; unmatched junction nucleotides: 11. CDR3 sequence reads: CASRTERGGLGEQFF. CDR3 sequence (DNA): TGTGCCAGCAGGACCGAGCGGGGGGGCCTCGGTGAGCAGTTCTTC.

The V gene is TRBV19, the J gene TRBJ2-3; possible D gene TRBD2, 5 bases. The CDR3 has 14 residues. The V gene's germline CDR1 is LNHDA and CDR2 SQIVND (reference sequence). V was cut by 7 bases and J by 2 bases, with 13 bases left in between. The CDR3 loop reads CASTPKGDTDTQYF. The CDR3 bases are TGTGCCAGTACCCCTAAGGGAGACACAGATACGCAGTATTTT.

The chain employs TRBV14 and TRBJ1-2; D may be TRBD1 (6 bases). Germline V lookup: CDR1 SGHDN, CDR2 FVKESK. V lost 4 bases to trimming and J lost 4 bases, with 10 bases between them. CDR3 size: 13 residues. In nucleotides, the CDR3 is TGTGCCAGCAGCCGAGGACAGCTCTATGGCTACACCTTC. This codes for CASSRGQLYGYTF. The full variable domain, in which reference TRBV14 and TRBJ1-2 provide the parts outside the CDR3, is EAGVTQFPSHSVIEKGQTVTLRCDPISGHDNLYWYRRVMGKEIKFLLHFVKESKQDESGMPNNRFLAERTGGTYSTLKVQPAELEDSGVYFCASSRGQLYGYTFGSGTRLTVV.

The V and J genes are TRBV19 and TRBJ2-1; 12 nucleotides line up with TRBD1. CDR3 size: 14 residues. Trimming took 3 bases from V and 9 from J; bases not matched to a gene: 3. Germline CDR1 and CDR2: LNHDA and SQIVND (reference sequence). For the CDR3, the DNA is TGTGCCAGTAGTATGGGACAGGGGGCGAGTGAGCAGTTCTTC. It codes for CASSMGQGASEQFF.

The J gene is TRBJ1-2, the V gene TRBV4-2; no definite D call. CDR1 LGHNA and CDR2 YNFKEQ come from the germline V gene. V lost 5 bases to trimming and J lost 6 bases, with 22 bases between them. This CDR3 is built from 16 residues. The CDR3 DNA reads TGTGCCAGCAGCTCTCGAGGTAGAGGGAATAGAAATGGCTACACCTTC. Protein product: CASSSRGRGNRNGYTF.

The chain combines TRBV2 with TRBJ2-6, with a possible D match to TRBD2 (5 bases). The V and J ends lost 1 base and 4 bases respectively, with 8 bases between them. The V gene's germline CDR1 is SNHLY and CDR2 FYNNEI. There are 15 residues in the CDR3. The CDR3 DNA is TGTGCCAGCAGTGAAGGGACGGGGGGGGCCAACGTCCTGACTTTC. It is translated as CASSEGTGGANVLTF.

Only one count was recorded for this clone. CDR3 loop: CASSLGGVTGGYGYTF. CDR3 DNA: TGTGCCAGCAGCTTAGGGGGAGTGACGGGAGGCTATGGCTACACCTTC. J is TRBJ1-2 and V is TRBV7-9; D unresolved. The germline V and J ends were trimmed by 1 base and 4 bases, with 16 bases remaining between them. Per the germline V gene, CDR1 is SEHNR and CDR2 is FQNEAQ (reference sequence). The CDR3 is made up of 16 amino acids.